The clone carrying this T cell receptor beta chain has just one count. The data were obtained in a study of cytomegalovirus exposure and HLA in healthy donors. Trimming took off 2 bases at V and 4 bases at J, with 15 bases between the two ends. The CDR3 totals 15 residues. Germline CDR1 is MNHEY and CDR2 is SMNVEV (reference sequence). Using immunoSEQ multiplex PCR, the repertoire was profiled, and TCRdb retains in-frame clones only, with some absent. The sample lists about 110,000 clones, 70% to 90% occurring once. It was the approximately 120-subject validation cohort, separate from the approximately 690-subject first cohort, to which the donors belonged.

Material for sequencing was PBMCs. The rearrangement joins TRBV27 to TRBJ2-7, with unresolved D. The origin of this receptor is a woman between 18 and 29 years old in good health and CMV-seronegative. DNA of the CDR3: TGTGCCAGCAGTTTAGACACAACAAGGCTTTACGAGCAGTACTTC. Its translation is CASSLDTTRLYEQYF.